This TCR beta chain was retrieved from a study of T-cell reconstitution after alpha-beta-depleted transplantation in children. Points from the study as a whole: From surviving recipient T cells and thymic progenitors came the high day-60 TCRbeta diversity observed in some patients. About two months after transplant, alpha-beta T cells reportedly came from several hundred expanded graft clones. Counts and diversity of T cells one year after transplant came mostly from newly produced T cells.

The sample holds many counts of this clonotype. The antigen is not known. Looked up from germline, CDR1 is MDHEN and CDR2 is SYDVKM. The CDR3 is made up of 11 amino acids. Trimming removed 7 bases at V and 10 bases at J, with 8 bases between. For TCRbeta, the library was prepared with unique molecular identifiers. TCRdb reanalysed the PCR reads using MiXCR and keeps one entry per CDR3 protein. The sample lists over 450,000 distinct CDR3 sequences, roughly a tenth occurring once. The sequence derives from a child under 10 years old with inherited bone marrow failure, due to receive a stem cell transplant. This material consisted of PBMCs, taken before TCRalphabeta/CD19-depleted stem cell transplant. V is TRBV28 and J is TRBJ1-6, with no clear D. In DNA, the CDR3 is TGTGCCAGCACTCGGGGATCACCCCTCCACTTT. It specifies CASTRGSPLHF. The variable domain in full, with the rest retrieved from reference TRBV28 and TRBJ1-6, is DVKVTQSSRYLVKRTGEKVFLECVQDMDHENMFWYRQDPGLGLRLIYFSYDVKMKEKGDIPEGYSVSREKKERFSLILESASTNQTSMYLCASTRGSPLHFGNGTRLTVT.